The 26 T cell receptor beta chains listed next were all sequenced from one sample in a study of tumor and adjacent non-tumor tissue in lung cancer. Three rounds of nested PCR, following a modified ARM-PCR protocol, produced the TCRbeta library. TCRdb reprocessed the multiplex PCR reads with MiXCR, giving one entry per CDR3 protein. This table holds 65,000 to 95,000 distinct CDR3 sequences, approximately 68% found once. The template was RNA from unsorted bulk tissue. Source material: lung tumor tissue. The receptors derive from a woman in her sixties or seventies with non-small cell lung cancer.

This clonotype was observed at least ten times. This chain connects TRBV4-1 to TRBJ2-7; 8 bases line up with TRBD2. V lost 3 bases, J lost 2 bases, and 9 bases stayed unmatched. The CDR3 loop spans 16 amino acids. Germline V gives CDR1 MGHRA, CDR2 YSYEKL. CDR3 sequence reads: CASSQRAGVSTYEQYF. The CDR3 coding sequence is TGCGCCAGCAGCCAGAGAGCGGGAGTGTCTACCTACGAGCAGTACTTC.

The chain couples TRBV29-1 to TRBJ1-6, with no clear D. Germline V gene lookup returns CDR1 SQVTM and CDR2 ANQGSEA. V was shortened by 4 bases and J by 8 bases, with 12 bases between the two germline ends. The length of the CDR3 is 13 residues. This CDR3 is CSVGEELDSPLHF. In DNA form, the CDR3 reads TGCAGCGTTGGAGAAGAATTGGATTCACCCCTCCACTTT.

As for this clonotype: The CDR3 end shows no conserved phenylalanine or tryptophan, and so a read error is likely. CDR3 protein: CASSTRGAWYEQYL. CDR3 DNA sequence: TGTGCCAGCAGTACCCGAGGAGCATGGTACGAGCAGTACTTA. J is TRBJ2-7 and V is TRBV6-5; no clear D gene. From germline, CDR1 is MNHEY and CDR2 SVGAGI. The CDR3 runs to 14 residues. Trimming stripped 5 bases from V and 4 bases from J, with 15 bases between.

For this clonotype: Without the conserved terminal phenylalanine or tryptophan, this CDR3 likely stems from a read error. V is TRBV4-2 and J is TRBJ1-1; 7 bases are a match to TRBD1. CDR1 and CDR2 (germline): LGHNA, YNFKEQ. The CDR3 totals 16 residues. V lost 0 bases and J lost 8; bases outside the gene matches: 12. The CDR3 spells CASSQDTGEGGTEAFS. Here the CDR3 DNA reads TGTGCCAGCAGCCAAGATACCGGAGAAGGGGGCACCGAAGCTTTCTCT.

A note on this clonotype: With a much larger clone just one base away, this may be a read error. The chain is built from TRBV10-1 and TRBJ1-1; D is uncertain. Per germline, CDR1 WNHNN and CDR2 SYGVQD (reference sequence). Trimming took 5 bases from V and 5 from J, leaving 12 bases between them. The CDR3 loop spans 13 amino acids. CDR3 residues: CASSTTRRTEAFF. The CDR3 bases are TGCGCCAGCAGTACCACCCGGAGAACTGAAGCTTTCTTT.

This clonotype was picked up many times. The V call is TRBV28, the J call TRBJ2-3, with 12 bases lining up with TRBD2. The length of the CDR3 is 18 residues. The ends lost 6 bases at V and 0 bases at J; junction bases unmatched: 10. The germline V gene has CDR1 MDHEN and CDR2 SYDVKM. CDR3 in DNA: TGTGCCAGCAGGCTACTAGCGGGAGGAGGGTGGAGCACAGATACGCAGTATTTT. It translates to CASRLLAGGGWSTDTQYF. The entire variable domain, with the rest obtained from reference TRBV28 and TRBJ2-3, is as follows: DVKVTQSSRYLVKRTGEKVFLECVQDMDHENMFWYRQDPGLGLRLIYFSYDVKMKEKGDIPEGYSVSREKKERFSLILESASTNQTSMYLCASRLLAGGGWSTDTQYFGPGTRLTVL.

This clonotype was counted between two and nine times. One junction end disagrees with the germline gene, perhaps due to a read error. This sequence joins TRBV6-5 and TRBJ2-7; a possible D gene is TRBD2 (6 bases). The CDR3 length is 15 residues. Germline CDR1 and CDR2: MNHEY and SVGAGI. CDR3 bases: TGTGCCGGCACCACGCAATTGGAGGGACCCTACGAGCAGAACTTC. Translating gives CAGTTQLEGPYEQNF.

Remarks on this clonotype: Because the CDR3 is missing its conserved closing phenylalanine or tryptophan, this is likely a read error. It is unclear where the CDR3 begins or ends on the DNA, so no DNA is shown, and the CDR3 is as TCRdb lists it. The genes are TRBV28 and TRBJ2-5. The CDR3 sequence runs 17 residues, both termini included. Germline-derived CDR1 and CDR2 are MDHEN and SYDVKM. The CDR3 sequence: CASSMTTNKEVQETQCL.

This clonotype has at least ten counts. This sequence joins TRBV10-2 and TRBJ2-7, with 7 positions matching TRBD2. The CDR3 is 14 amino acids. Germline CDR1 and CDR2: WSHSY and SAAADI. Unmatched junction bases numbered 7, after V lost 6 bases and J lost 2 bases. CDR3 DNA sequence: TGCGCCAGCAGGGACCAGCGGGAAACCTACGAGCAGTACTTC. Translating it yields CASRDQRETYEQYF.

On this clonotype itself: The junction shows a germline mismatch at one end, possibly a read error. The V gene is TRBV4-2, the J gene TRBJ2-3; 7 positions agree with TRBD2. Germline V gene sequence: CDR1 LGHNA, CDR2 YNFKEQ. The CDR3 spans 15 residues. In DNA, the CDR3 is TGTGCCAGGAGCCAAGATGGGAGGGCGGTAGATACGCAGTATTTC. Amino acids: CARSQDGRAVDTQYF.

The CDR3 coding sequence is TGTGCCAGCAGCGTCGTACTAGCAGTAGTGACTGGAGGGTACAATGAGCAGTTCTTC. This translates into CASSVVLAVVTGGYNEQFF. This chain uses TRBV6-1 with TRBJ2-1, with D tentatively TRBD2 (6 bases). The CDR3 covers 19 residues. CDR1 is MNHNS, CDR2 SASEGT, per germline. Trimming took off 6 bases at V and 4 bases at J, with 28 bases between the two ends.

This clonotype was recorded only once. This sequence joins TRBV7-9 and TRBJ2-7; no clear D. Germline CDR1 reads SEHNR; CDR2 reads FQNEAQ (reference sequence). The CDR3 is 13 residues long. Trimming took off 5 bases at V and 8 bases at J, with 16 bases between the two ends. The CDR3 DNA reads TGTGCCAGCAGCGATTCAACGAGGTACAAGCAGTACTTC. It encodes CASSDSTRYKQYF.

This clonotype appeared many times. V usage is TRBV5-4 and J usage is TRBJ2-5; TRBD2 matches at 13 bases. Germline values: CDR1 SGHNT, CDR2 YYREEE (reference sequence). This CDR3 is built from 16 residues. V gave up 4 bases and J gave up 0 bases; unmatched junction bases: 3. CDR3 in amino acids: CASSLLAGGDQETQYF. CDR3 in DNA: TGTGCCAGCAGCCTACTAGCGGGAGGGGACCAAGAGACCCAGTACTTC.

The chain recombines TRBV20-1 with TRBJ2-7; D is possibly TRBD1 or TRBD2 (5 bases each). The CDR3 length is 13 residues. Germline values: CDR1 DFQATT, CDR2 SNEGSKA (reference sequence). V was clipped by 5 bases and J by 6 bases, with 17 bases between them. The CDR3 loop is CSADQGSGLEQYV. In DNA, the CDR3 is TGCAGTGCTGATCAGGGAAGCGGTCTCGAGCAGTACGTC.

The J gene is TRBJ1-2, the V gene TRBV29-1; D is uncertain. V was clipped by 6 bases and J by 2 bases, with 19 bases between them. The CDR3 length is 15 residues. Germline loops: CDR1 SQVTM, CDR2 ANQGSEA. CDR3 nucleotide sequence: TGCAGCGTCCTTGCCTCCTCACTACCCAACTATGGCTACACCTTC. This sequence encodes CSVLASSLPNYGYTF.

This clonotype was counted many times. It is likely a read error, because the conserved phenylalanine at the end of the CDR3 is missing. The chain is built from TRBV20-1 and TRBJ1-2; 8 nucleotides match TRBD1. This CDR3 has 12 amino acids. With V trimmed by 3 bases and J by 8 bases, 5 bases remained unmatched. CDR1 and CDR2 from the germline V gene are DFQATT and SNEGSKA (reference sequence). CDR3 residues: CSASGQGYGYTS. CDR3 coding DNA: TGCAGTGCTAGTGGACAGGGTTACGGCTACACCTCC.

On this clonotype itself: This may be a read error, as it is one base from a much larger clone. Likely a read error: the CDR3 ends without its conserved phenylalanine or tryptophan. This chain uses TRBV5-1 with TRBJ1-1; 8 bases align to TRBD1. Germline V lookup: CDR1 SGHRS, CDR2 YFSETQ. The CDR3 runs 16 residues. Unmatched junction bases numbered 10, after V lost 5 bases and J lost 1 base. The chain's CDR3 is CASSLGQGWGNTEAFY. CDR3 sequence (DNA): TGCGCCAGCAGTCTCGGACAGGGATGGGGGAACACTGAAGCTTTCTAT.

This clonotype was recorded a few times. V is TRBV7-9 and J is TRBJ2-7; maybe TRBD2 (5 bases). From germline, CDR1 is SEHNR and CDR2 FQNEAQ (reference sequence). The V end was cut by 2 bases, the J end by 6 bases, with 17 bases between. The CDR3 extends over 15 amino acids. The CDR3 DNA follows: TGTGCCAGCAGCTTAACTGCGGACTCCACCCCCGAGCAGTACTTC. Translated, it gives CASSLTADSTPEQYF.

The genes are TRBV7-9 and TRBJ2-5; 11 bases are shared with TRBD1. J was trimmed by 2 bases and V by 5 bases; bases with no gene match: 7. Germline loops: CDR1 SEHNR, CDR2 FQNEAQ (reference sequence). CDR3 length: 16 residues. The CDR3 DNA reads TGTGCCAGCAGCCTGACGGACAGGGGGCGACAAGAGACCCAGTACTTC. The encoded protein is CASSLTDRGRQETQYF.

Notes on this clonotype: Being one base from a much bigger clone, this may be a read error. This rearrangement joins TRBV7-8 to TRBJ2-1; TRBD2 agrees at 8 bases. The CDR3 extends over 15 amino acids. Germline CDR1 SGHVS, CDR2 FQNEAQ. Here the CDR3 DNA reads TGTGCCAGCAGCTTATTGGGACTAGTAGGGAATGGGCAGTTCTTC. It codes for CASSLLGLVGNGQFF.

The V gene is TRBV7-2, the J gene TRBJ1-2; D might be TRBD1 (5 bases). V was clipped by 8 bases and J by 8 bases, with 21 bases between them. The germline gives CDR1 SGHTA, CDR2 FQGNSA. The CDR3 is made up of 14 amino acids. This CDR3 is CASGRGVSGKGYTF. In DNA form, the CDR3 reads TGTGCCAGCGGCCGGGGGGTGTCAGGGAAGGGCTACACCTTC.

A remark on this clonotype: This likely comes from a read error, as the CDR3 has no conserved phenylalanine or tryptophan at its end. Because the CDR3's place on the DNA is in doubt, the DNA is left out and the CDR3 is given as listed by TCRdb. This chain joins TRBV11-3 and TRBJ2-1; the D call in the table, TRBD2, was not verified against the DNA. The CDR3 adds up to 15 amino acids, both ends counted. CDR1 and CDR2 from the germline V gene are SGHNT and YENEEA. The CDR3 sequence is CVSSLWGTSGGKQFL.

This chain uses TRBV5-1 with TRBJ2-3, with TRBD2 identical over 8 bases. There are 16 residues in the CDR3. J was trimmed by 3 bases and V by 6 bases; bases with no gene match: 12. Germline CDR1 and CDR2: SGHRS and YFSETQ. The CDR3 coding sequence is TGCGCCAGCAACTCCGTGACCCGGGGGGGTACAGATACGCAGTATTTT. Encoded protein: CASNSVTRGGTDTQYF.

Many counts were recorded for this clonotype. In DNA form, the CDR3 reads TGTGCCAGCAGCCCGGACAGGGAAACAGATACGCAGTATTTT. Its translation is CASSPDRETDTQYF. This chain uses TRBV5-6 with TRBJ2-3; 8 positions agree with TRBD1. The ends lost 4 bases at V and 3 bases at J; junction bases unmatched: 4. Looked up from germline, CDR1 is SGHDT and CDR2 is YYEEEE. The CDR3 is 14 residues long. The full variable domain, its missing parts supplied by reference TRBV5-6 and TRBJ2-3, is DAGVTQSPTHLIKTRGQQVTLRCSPKSGHDTVSWYQQALGQGPQFIFQYYEEEERQRGNFPDRFSGHQFPNYSSELNVNALLLGDSALYLCASSPDRETDTQYFGPGTRLTVL.

This clonotype was observed at least ten times. This chain links TRBV6-5 with TRBJ2-1; D may match TRBD1 or TRBD2 (5 bases each). V shed 1 base and J shed 5 bases, with 9 bases lying between them. This CDR3 is built from 14 residues. The germline CDR1 and CDR2 sequences are MNHEY and SVGAGI. CDR3: CASSYFGDHNEQFF. The CDR3 DNA is TGTGCCAGCAGTTACTTTGGGGACCACAATGAGCAGTTCTTC.

Details on this clonotype: At one end the junction does not follow the germline gene, possibly because of a read error. The rearrangement links TRBV6-5 to TRBJ2-5; 8 positions match TRBD2. Germline assignment: CDR1 MNHEY and CDR2 SVGAGI. This CDR3 is 16 amino acids long. CDR3: CAGSYSLREGEETQYF. CDR3 nucleotide sequence: TGTGCCGGCAGTTACTCGCTTCGGGAGGGGGAAGAGACTCAGTACTTC.